This TCR beta chain stems from a study of blood T cell repertoires in COVID-19. Study-wide context: Acute and convalescent COVID-19 specimens originated in the United States, Italy and Spain. Sample material is recorded as cDNA or gDNA derived from T cells, B-cell-depleted T cells, or PBMCs.

How the authors handled the data: Nucleated cell counts were estimated from reference gene primer amplification. Sequenced by immunoSEQ multiplex PCR; TCRdb stores in-frame clones only, minus some. That table furnishes V, J and clone size, whereas the DNA furnished D and trimming. This sample has 140,000 to 150,000 clones; approximately 85% occur once, and the top ten carry 8%. V was clipped by 4 bases and J by 1 base, with 10 bases between them. CDR3 length equals 13 residues. Germline V gene data show CDR1 as GTSNPN and CDR2 as SVGIG (reference sequence). This clonotype was sampled from a woman aged 55-69 years with COVID-19, enrolled during active disease. The sequencing input was peripheral blood. This chain uses TRBV30 with TRBJ1-2, with D unresolved. The CDR3 here is CAWTPVLNYGYTF. The CDR3 DNA is TGTGCCTGGACCCCAGTGCTTAACTATGGCTACACCTTC.